This T cell receptor beta chain was identified in a study of cytomegalovirus exposure and HLA in healthy donors. Study-level information: There were 350 to 400 genotyped donors. Of these, roughly 80% fell in the genetic ancestry cluster associated with self-reported Caucasian donors.

Participants comprised healthy donors of bone marrow. This clone was seen once. PCR used 60 Vbeta primers and 13 Jbeta primers. Generated by immunoSEQ multiplex PCR, the TCRdb table keeps only in-frame clones and is missing some. This sample has some 150,000 clones; about 71% occur once, and the top ten carry approximately 3%. CDR1 is MGHRA, CDR2 YSYEKL, per germline. The length of the CDR3 is 13 residues. V lost 2 bases and J lost 9, with 11 bases in between. The V and J genes are TRBV4-1 and TRBJ2-1, with D perhaps matching TRBD1 (6 bases). The sequenced sample was PBMCs. This sequence was found in a woman aged 30 to 39 in good health and CMV-seronegative. CDR3 protein: CASSQPRGIEQFF. The CDR3 DNA reads as TGCGCCAGCAGCCAACCTAGGGGGATTGAGCAGTTCTTC.